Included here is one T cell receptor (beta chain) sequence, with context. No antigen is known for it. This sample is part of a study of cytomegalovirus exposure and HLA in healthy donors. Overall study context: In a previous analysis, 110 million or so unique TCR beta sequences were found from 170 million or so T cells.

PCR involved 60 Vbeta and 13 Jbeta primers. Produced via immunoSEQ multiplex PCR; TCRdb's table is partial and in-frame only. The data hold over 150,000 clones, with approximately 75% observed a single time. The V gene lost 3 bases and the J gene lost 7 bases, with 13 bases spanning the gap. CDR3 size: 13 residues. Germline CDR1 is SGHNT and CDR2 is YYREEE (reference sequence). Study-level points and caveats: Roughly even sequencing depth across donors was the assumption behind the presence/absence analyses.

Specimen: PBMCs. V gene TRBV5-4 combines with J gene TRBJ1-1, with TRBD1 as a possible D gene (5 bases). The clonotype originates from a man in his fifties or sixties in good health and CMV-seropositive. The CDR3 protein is CASSYEDRDEAFF. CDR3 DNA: TGTGCCAGCAGCTACGAAGACAGAGATGAAGCTTTCTTT.